This T cell receptor (beta chain) came from a study of metastatic and nonmetastatic thyroid tumors. This clone occurred many times. TCRdb re-called the PCR reads through MiXCR. The sample holds 85,000 to 95,000 clones, 14% to 15% seen once. No treatment had been given to any patient before thyroid surgery. Germline loops: CDR1 MGHDK, CDR2 SYGVNS. Trimming stripped 2 bases from V and 7 bases from J, with 11 bases between. The CDR3 contains 14 residues. V gene TRBV25-1 combines with J gene TRBJ1-4, with a possible D match to TRBD1 (5 bases). This receptor was obtained from a female donor with papillary thyroid cancer or a benign thyroid nodule (not recorded which). Some clones in this sample may be carry-over from other donors' samples. Sequenced material: blood. The CDR3, as DNA: TGTGCCAGCAGTGAACGGGGCGGCAGTGAAAAACTGTTTTTT. Translating it yields CASSERGGSEKLFF.